Each of the 18 T cell receptor beta chains below was sequenced from the same sample in a study of T-cell reconstitution after alpha-beta-depleted transplantation in children (dated by TCRdb to 2015 to 2016). The library came from PCR. TCRdb shows the sequencer as Illumina HiSeq 2500. TCR library preparation used molecular barcoding, with unique molecular identifiers applied to normalize quantification of the TCRbeta repertoire. TCRdb took the public reads, trimmed them with fastp at Q25, ran MiXCR for clone calling and kept in-frame beta chains. Entries that share a CDR3 protein sequence are merged under the most common genes and DNA. For this sample the table gives 250,000 to 300,000 distinct CDR3 sequences, of which about a tenth were detected only once. Roughly a tenth of the sample is taken by the ten largest. The specimen comprised PBMCs from the stem cell graft donor, sampled from the stem cell graft. The receptors come from a human donor who donated a stem cell graft to a child with SCID.

This clonotype was picked up many times. J is TRBJ2-3 and V is TRBV12-3 or TRBV12-4; 8 bases agree with TRBD2. This CDR3 has 16 residues. J lost 2 bases, V lost 2 bases, and 6 bases had no gene match. The CDR3 is CASSLSVAGNTDTQYF. The DNA of the CDR3 is TGTGCCAGCAGTTTAAGTGTAGCGGGGAACACAGATACGCAGTATTTT.

This clonotype was seen at least ten times. This chain uses TRBV2 with TRBJ1-2; no clear D gene. The germline CDR1 and CDR2 sequences are SNHLY and FYNNEI. This CDR3 is 13 amino acids long. Between the trimmed V and J ends, which lost 6 bases and 5 bases, there was a span of 13 bases. The DNA for the CDR3 is TGTGCCAGCAGCGCTACGGGGATATATGGCTACACCTTC. This translates into CASSATGIYGYTF.

This clonotype came up many times. The chain couples TRBV29-1 to TRBJ2-7; D unresolved. CDR1 and CDR2 from the germline V gene are SQVTM and ANQGSEA. CDR3 length equals 13 residues. Trimming cost V 1 base and J 6 bases, with 13 bases left between them. The CDR3 loop is CSVEAPGPGEQYF. In DNA form, the CDR3 reads TGCAGCGTTGAAGCCCCTGGACCCGGCGAGCAGTACTTC.

The V and J genes are TRBV5-1 and TRBJ2-5; either TRBD1 or TRBD2 may supply D (6 bases each). This CDR3 is 15 amino acids long. Trimming pared 6 bases from V and 1 base from J, leaving 16 bases between. Germline V gives CDR1 SGHRS, CDR2 YFSETQ. CDR3 protein: CASTTYGGFQETQYF. CDR3 in DNA: TGCGCCAGCACGACGTACGGGGGCTTCCAAGAGACCCAGTACTTC.

J is TRBJ2-2 and V is TRBV12-3 or TRBV12-4; 7 bases map to TRBD1. J was trimmed by 6 bases and V by 6 bases; bases with no gene match: 16. This CDR3 has 17 residues. The CDR3, as DNA: TGTGCCAGCAGCTCCTCATCGGGGACAGTGCTCTCCGGGGAGCTGTTTTTT. It is translated as CASSSSSGTVLSGELFF.

This clonotype has a handful of counts. The chain couples TRBV20-1 to TRBJ2-1; perhaps TRBD1 as D (5 bases). Germline-derived CDR1 and CDR2 are DFQATT and SNEGSKA (reference sequence). The CDR3 runs 14 residues. V shed 3 bases and J shed 2 bases, with 11 bases lying between them. CDR3 sequence (DNA): TGCAGTGCTAGCCTCCAGGGCGCCTACAATGAGCAGTTCTTC. It specifies CSASLQGAYNEQFF.

The sample holds many counts of this clonotype. This chain connects TRBV10-3 to TRBJ2-7, with 9 bases fitting TRBD1. Germline loops: CDR1 ENHRY, CDR2 SYGVKD. J was trimmed by 0 bases and V by 6 bases; bases with no gene match: 3. This CDR3 region has 14 residues. The CDR3 loop reads CAISETGGSYEQYF. As DNA, the CDR3 is TGTGCCATCAGCGAGACAGGGGGCTCCTACGAGCAGTACTTC.

The V gene is TRBV11-2, the J gene TRBJ2-5; TRBD2 matches at 9 bases. This CDR3 has 16 residues. After removal of 1 base from V and 1 base from J, the junction contained 4 bases not matched to a gene. Germline loops: CDR1 SGHAT, CDR2 FQNNGV. CDR3 bases: TGTGCCAGCAGCTTAGTGACTAGCGGATCCCAAGAGACCCAGTACTTC. This sequence encodes CASSLVTSGSQETQYF.

The chain combines TRBV9 with TRBJ2-3; no clear D. This CDR3 comprises 13 residues. Germline assignment: CDR1 SGDLS and CDR2 YYNGEE. Trimming stripped 0 bases from V and 1 base from J, with 3 bases between. CDR3 residues: CASSVEGTDTQYF. Here the CDR3 DNA reads TGTGCCAGCAGCGTAGAGGGCACAGATACGCAGTATTTT.

With respect to this clonotype: A clone one base away is much larger, so this may be a read error. The chain is built from TRBV7-9 and TRBJ2-7, with unresolved D. Germline CDR1 and CDR2: SEHNR and FQNEAQ (reference sequence). Trimming cost V 3 bases and J 2 bases, with 8 bases left between them. The CDR3 has 13 residues. The DNA for the CDR3 is TGTGCCAGCAGCTTTCAGGAGACCTACGAGCAGTACTTC. Its protein is CASSFQETYEQYF.

V is TRBV5-1 and J is TRBJ2-3; a weak D match, TRBD2 (5 bases). Germline V lookup: CDR1 SGHRS, CDR2 YFSETQ. The V and J ends lost 3 bases and 0 bases respectively, with 14 bases between them. This CDR3 has 16 residues. The CDR3 region is CASSWTRGASTDTQYF. The CDR3 DNA is TGCGCCAGCAGCTGGACCCGGGGAGCTAGCACAGATACGCAGTATTTT.

This clonotype has just a few counts. The chain combines TRBV7-9 with TRBJ2-5; 7 bases are a match to TRBD1. Germline V gives CDR1 SEHNR, CDR2 FQNEAQ (reference sequence). Losses at the gene ends were 5 bases for V and 4 bases for J; bases not matched to a gene: 10. CDR3 length equals 15 residues. CDR3 coding DNA: TGTGCCAGCAGCGCAGTTGGGACAGCCCCAGAGACCCAGTACTTC. Amino acids: CASSAVGTAPETQYF.

This clonotype occurred many times. The V and J genes are TRBV4-2 and TRBJ2-7, with D possibly TRBD1 on 6 matching bases. Trimming pared 2 bases from V and 0 bases from J, leaving 11 bases between. The CDR3 has 15 residues. The germline CDR1 and CDR2 sequences are LGHNA and YNFKEQ. CDR3 loop: CASSQSTGFSYEQYF. CDR3 nucleotides: TGTGCCAGCAGCCAATCAACAGGGTTCTCCTACGAGCAGTACTTC.

The rearrangement uses TRBV20-1 and TRBJ2-3, with 8 positions matching TRBD2. Germline V lookup: CDR1 DFQATT, CDR2 SNEGSKA (reference sequence). The CDR3 extends over 15 amino acids. Trimming removed 5 bases from V and 4 bases from J; junction bases left unmatched: 11. CDR3 DNA sequence: TGCAGTGCTTCCTTCGGGGGGGCCGACGCAGATACGCAGTATTTT. This codes for CSASFGGADADTQYF.

This clonotype has just a few counts. The chain links TRBV7-9 to TRBJ2-1, with TRBD2 matching 9 bases. The V gene's germline CDR1 is SEHNR and CDR2 FQNEAQ (reference sequence). V trimming: 5 bases; J trimming: 8 bases; junction bases outside the gene matches: 4. CDR3 length: 13 residues. The CDR3 DNA reads TGTGCCAGCAGCAGAAGCGGGGGGTATGAGCAGTTCTTC. Protein product: CASSRSGGYEQFF.

This clonotype was counted between two and nine times. The CDR3 bases are TGTGCCGTCCTTATGAACACTGAAGCTTTCTTT. This codes for CAVLMNTEAFF. The rearrangement uses TRBV2 and TRBJ1-1; D not resolved. Trimming took 11 bases from V and 0 from J, leaving 7 bases between them. Germline assignment: CDR1 SNHLY and CDR2 FYNNEI. CDR3 size: 11 residues.

This clonotype was found once. Since a much larger clone is just one base distant, this may be a read error. The chain links TRBV7-9 to TRBJ1-4; the D gene is possibly TRBD1 (5 bases). Trimming took off 5 bases at V and 6 bases at J, with 13 bases between the two ends. Germline V gene lookup returns CDR1 SEHNR and CDR2 FQNEAQ (reference sequence). This CDR3 is built from 14 residues. CDR3 DNA sequence: TGTGCCAGCAGCCAAATCGACAGTTATGAAAAACTGTTTTTT. It yields the protein CASSQIDSYEKLFF.

This clonotype was picked up a small number of times. The rearrangement links TRBV5-5 to TRBJ2-7; 8 positions agree with TRBD2. Germline V gene sequence: CDR1 SGHKS, CDR2 YYEKEE (reference sequence). The CDR3 is 15 amino acids. The V segment lost 4 bases and the J segment 6 bases; nucleotides outside the gene matches: 12. The CDR3 region has the DNA TGTGCCAGCAGCCCTGGAGGACGGGGGGGTGCCGAGCAGTACTTC. Protein: CASSPGGRGGAEQYF.